This T cell receptor beta chain was documented in a study of blood T cell repertoires in COVID-19 (dated by TCRdb to about 2020). The study in broad terms: The collaborator samples originated in the United States, Italy and Spain and spanned the acute and convalescent phases of COVID-19. The material from the prospective study consisted of cDNA or gDNA derived from T cells, B-cell-depleted T cells, or PBMCs. Deeply sampled blood TCRbeta repertoires from subjects exposed to, actively infected with, or recovered from COVID-19 were included in the dataset. The repertoires were released in a freely available public database meant as a resource for research on the immune response to SARS-CoV-2. Samples came from the ongoing ImmuneRACE study (first 160 participants) plus 1,254 subjects from 6 global collaborators. The sample metadata nearly always contained a de-identified subject ID, COVID-19 status, age in years and sex. Where available, HLA class I and class II types were taken from metadata supplied by the sample provider and were not determined by assay-based typing. Summary of the overall study and its limitations: How much clinical and demographic metadata was included differed by source and by participant, and the metadata was provided uncurated.

This clone was seen more than once but under ten times. Its recognized antigen is unknown. No much larger clone is present one base from it, and per-base qualities are unavailable. TCRbeta CDR3 regions were amplified from genomic DNA using the immunoSEQ Assay, a bias-controlled multiplex PCR. In the authors' own workflow: The number of nucleated cells in each sample was estimated from the amplification of reference gene primers within the assay. To quantify the absolute abundance of each unique TCRbeta CDR3 rearrangement, sequence reads were collapsed and filtered. For each sample, productive Simpson clonality was calculated as the square root of Simpson's diversity index over productive rearrangements. This is the immuneACCESS table as TCRdb keeps it, with only in-frame sequences that have V and J called. A part of the clones is gone; compared with another copy, unresolved V genes explain less than half, and the rest is unexplained. Clone size and V and J calls were adopted from that table, with D and trimming inferred from the DNA. The sample contains some 180,000 clones, 84% of them found a single time. The top ten hold about 7% of the sample.

The germline V gene (reference sequence) provides CDR1 MNHNY and CDR2 SVGAGI. V lost 4 bases and J lost 1 base, and the count of bases not matched to a germline gene is 4. From the cysteine up to the phenylalanine, the CDR3 has a length of 14 residues. The kept DNA is CDR3 alone, 42 bases in frame from the first base. Each collaborating institution followed its own protocols to collect whole blood in K2EDTA tubes. Collaborator samples were shipped for TCRbeta analysis as frozen whole blood, isolated PBMCs, or DNA extracted from either sample type. The chain links TRBV6-6 with TRBJ2-7; 7 middle bases align to TRBD1. Sequencing input: peripheral blood. The receptor's source is a human donor in a cohort sampled during active COVID-19. The CDR3 region has the sequence CASSLTGTSYEQYF. Here is the DNA: TGTGCCAGCAGTTTGACAGGGACATCCTACGAGCAGTACTTC.